The 18 T cell receptor beta chains presented below share a single source sample, sequenced in a study of radiation and T cells in renal cell carcinoma. Clones were read by immunoSEQ multiplex PCR, and TCRdb kept only the in-frame ones, dropping some. The table includes roughly 58,000 clones, over 60% detected once. Described time point: blood 4 weeks post-SBRT, at nephrectomy. Documented treatment: 15 Gy SBRT to primary tumor, nephrectomy 4 weeks later. The sequenced sample was blood, obtained from a patient whose treatment included radiotherapy and nephrectomy. The source is a man between 60 and 75 years old with renal cell carcinoma.

This clone was seen a few times. V and J are TRBV7-6 and TRBJ2-5; D remains unclear. There are 12 residues in the CDR3. Germline V CDR1 and CDR2: SGHVS, FNYEAQ. Trimming stripped 1 base from V and 5 bases from J, with 5 bases between. The CDR3 loop reads CASSLDRETQYF. As DNA, the CDR3 is TGTGCCAGCAGCTTAGATCGGGAGACCCAGTACTTC.

This clone was picked up a small number of times. The chain couples TRBV9 to TRBJ2-1, with D possibly being TRBD2 (6 bases). Germline CDR1 SGDLS, CDR2 YYNGEE. This CDR3 has 15 amino acids. The V end was cut by 3 bases, the J end by 1 base, with 11 bases between. CDR3 loop: CASSETSGSYNEQFF. The CDR3 DNA follows: TGTGCCAGCAGCGAGACTAGTGGGTCCTACAATGAGCAGTTCTTC.

The gene calls are TRBV19 and TRBJ2-2, with D unresolved. The CDR3 consists of 15 residues. V lost 5 bases and J 1 base, leaving 11 bases between the germline ends. CDR1 LNHDA and CDR2 SQIVND come from the germline V gene (reference sequence). CDR3 loop: CASSPTTENTGELFF. CDR3 nucleotides: TGTGCCAGTAGTCCTACGACGGAGAACACCGGGGAGCTGTTTTTT.

The CDR3 reads CASSPRVSATYEQYV. The CDR3 nucleotides read TGTGCCAGCAGTCCCAGGGTTAGCGCCACCTACGAGCAGTACGTC. The rearrangement links TRBV6-5 to TRBJ2-7, with D perhaps matching TRBD1 or TRBD2 (5 bases each). Germline V lookup: CDR1 MNHEY, CDR2 SVGAGI. Trimming took 5 bases from V and 2 from J, leaving 16 bases between them. CDR3 length: 15 amino acids.

V is TRBV10-3 and J is TRBJ1-3; D is uncertain. The CDR3 is 13 residues long. Germline V gene sequence: CDR1 ENHRY, CDR2 SYGVKD. Trimming stripped 3 bases from V and 2 bases from J, with 5 bases between. The CDR3 here is CAISDITGNTIYF. The DNA of the CDR3 is TGTGCCATCAGTGACATTACTGGAAACACCATATATTTT.

The J gene is TRBJ2-5, the V gene TRBV10-1; D gene ambiguous. The germline V gene has CDR1 WNHNN and CDR2 SYGVQD (reference sequence). Trimming stripped 6 bases from V and 8 bases from J, with 22 bases between. The CDR3 has 15 residues. CDR3 residues: CASSETPGMVATQYF. The DNA of the CDR3 is TGCGCCAGCAGCGAGACTCCAGGAATGGTGGCAACCCAGTACTTC.

The V gene is TRBV4-3, the J gene TRBJ2-5, with a tentative D call TRBD2 (5 bases). The germline gives CDR1 LGHNA, CDR2 YSLEER. V dropped 3 bases and J dropped 8 bases, with 13 bases sitting between them. The CDR3 runs 13 residues. CDR3 sequence reads: CASSQESGVTQYF. The CDR3 DNA follows: TGCGCCAGCAGCCAGGAAAGCGGAGTCACCCAGTACTTC.

Concerning this clone itself: The junction shows a germline mismatch at one end, possibly a read error. The chain has TRBV5-4 and TRBJ2-5, with 7 bases matching TRBD2. CDR1 and CDR2 from the germline V gene are SGHNT and YYREEE (reference sequence). This CDR3 is built from 18 residues. The CDR3 DNA sequence: TGTGCCAGCAGCTTGGGGGGACTATTATACACCTACCATGAGACCCAGTACTTC. It yields the protein CASSLGGLLYTYHETQYF. The complete variable domain, with remaining parts taken from reference TRBV5-4 and TRBJ2-5, reads ETGVTQSPTHLIKTRGQQVTLRCSSQSGHNTVSWYQQALGQGPQFIFQYYREEENGRGNFPPRFSGLQFPNYSSELNVNALELDDSALYLCASSLGGLLYTYHETQYFGPGTRLLVL.

A few counts support this clone. The chain combines TRBV5-5 with TRBJ2-4, with a tentative D call TRBD2 (5 bases). CDR3 length equals 14 residues. Germline V gene data show CDR1 as SGHKS and CDR2 as YYEKEE (reference sequence). The V end was cut by 2 bases, the J end by 2 bases, with 8 bases between. The CDR3 DNA sequence: TGTGCCAGCAGCTTCGGGGTTTCCAAAAACATTCAGTACTTC. Protein product: CASSFGVSKNIQYF.

The rearrangement joins TRBV19 to TRBJ2-1, with 14 bases aligning to TRBD2. The CDR3 loop spans 13 amino acids. Losses at the gene ends were 7 bases for V and 16 bases for J; bases not matched to a gene: 9. Germline CDR1 reads LNHDA; CDR2 reads SQIVND (reference sequence). Written as DNA, the CDR3 is TGTGCCAGTACCCCGGGACTAGCGGGAGAAACCTTCTTC. The encoded protein is CASTPGLAGETFF. Variable domain in full (rest from reference TRBV19 and TRBJ2-1): DGGITQSPKYLFRKEGQNVTLSCEQNLNHDAMYWYRQDPGQGLRLIYYSQIVNDFQKGDIAEGYSVSREKKESFPLTVTSAQKNPTAFYLCASTPGLAGETFFGPGTRLTVL.

The chain uses TRBV19 and TRBJ1-2; TRBD1 agrees at 7 bases. The CDR3 totals 15 residues. Trimming took 5 bases from V and 6 from J; bases not matched to a gene: 12. Germline V gene sequence: CDR1 LNHDA, CDR2 SQIVND (reference sequence). CDR3 coding DNA: TGTGCCAGTAGTGAACACAGGGGCAAGAGGGATGGCTACACCTTC. It codes for CASSEHRGKRDGYTF. Based on the CDR3 plus reference TRBV19 and TRBJ1-2, the full variable domain is DGGITQSPKYLFRKEGQNVTLSCEQNLNHDAMYWYRQDPGQGLRLIYYSQIVNDFQKGDIAEGYSVSREKKESFPLTVTSAQKNPTAFYLCASSEHRGKRDGYTFGSGTRLTVV.

The chain carries TRBV5-4 and TRBJ2-3; D may match TRBD1 or TRBD2 (5 bases each). Germline values: CDR1 SGHNT, CDR2 YYREEE (reference sequence). This CDR3 spans 14 amino acids. The V end lost 6 bases, the J end lost 0 bases, and 11 bases lay between the germline ends. CDR3 DNA sequence: TGTGCCAGCATCCGGGACCAAAGCACAGATACGCAGTATTTT. Its translation: CASIRDQSTDTQYF.

The chain uses TRBV6-1 and TRBJ2-7; TRBD2 agrees at 9 bases. This CDR3 comprises 15 residues. V shed 3 bases, J shed 3 bases, and the junction held 6 bases outside the gene matches. The V gene's germline CDR1 is MNHNS and CDR2 SASEGT. The CDR3 here is CASSDALREGYEQYV. CDR3 DNA sequence: TGTGCCAGCAGTGACGCCCTGCGGGAGGGCTACGAGCAGTACGTC.

The V and J genes are TRBV19 and TRBJ1-1, with no clear D. CDR3 length: 14 residues. The V and J ends lost 3 bases and 7 bases respectively, with 15 bases between them. The germline CDR1 and CDR2 sequences are LNHDA and SQIVND (reference sequence). The CDR3 region is CASSIGRVRGEAFF. In DNA, the CDR3 is TGTGCCAGTAGTATCGGACGGGTCCGCGGTGAAGCTTTCTTT.

This clone was detected once. This chain connects TRBV30 to TRBJ2-5; D unresolved. V shed 0 bases and J shed 0 bases, with 8 bases lying between them. In germline, CDR1 is GTSNPN, CDR2 SVGIG (reference sequence). The CDR3 loop spans 14 amino acids. CDR3 in amino acids: CAWSVGWHQETQYF. CDR3 coding DNA: TGTGCCTGGAGTGTAGGCTGGCACCAAGAGACCCAGTACTTC.

The chain combines TRBV10-2 with TRBJ2-2, with D maybe TRBD2 (6 bases). V lost 8 bases and J lost 5, with 15 bases in between. CDR1 and CDR2 (germline): WSHSY, SAAADI. CDR3 length equals 14 residues. CDR3 region: CASQSGERTGELFF. In DNA form, the CDR3 reads TGCGCCAGCCAGTCGGGAGAGCGTACCGGGGAGCTGTTTTTT.

This clone came up a few times. This sequence joins TRBV7-2 and TRBJ2-1; 7 nucleotides agree with TRBD1. CDR1 is SGHTA and CDR2 is FQGNSA in the germline V gene. The V and J ends lost 3 bases and 12 bases, in that order; junction bases with no gene match: 14. CDR3 length: 15 amino acids. The CDR3 spells CASSFRDSLKVGQFF. The CDR3 DNA is TGTGCCAGCAGCTTCAGGGACAGTCTAAAGGTGGGGCAGTTCTTC.

The chain joins TRBV10-1 to TRBJ2-1, with 13 bases that match TRBD2. Germline V CDR1 and CDR2: WNHNN, SYGVQD (reference sequence). The CDR3 is 15 amino acids. V lost 6 bases to trimming and J lost 4 bases; unmatched junction nucleotides: 3. The CDR3 loop reads CASSSGLAGYNEQFF. For the CDR3, the DNA is TGCGCCAGCAGCTCGGGACTAGCGGGATACAATGAGCAGTTCTTC.